The sequence of this TCR beta chain was determined in a study of beta chain features in type 1 diabetes. Study-wide background: On cell yields, gender and age, patients and healthy donors were similar. Notes on the study in general: TCRB repertoires of naive, central memory and Treg cells appeared more similar among patients than among healthy donors.

The isolated RNA, all of it, was reverse transcribed, so expressed TCRB transcripts were what got sequenced. Profiled with immunoSEQ multiplex PCR; TCRdb holds only in-frame clones, not every one. The sample has approximately 400,000 clones, over 13% seen once. V lost 3 bases and J 6 bases, leaving 16 bases between the germline ends. Per the germline V gene, CDR1 is LNHDA and CDR2 is SQIVND (reference sequence). This CDR3 is built from 15 residues. A few counts support this clone. Antigen: not known. Sequences were obtained from naive CD4+ T cells from blood. The chain combines TRBV19 with TRBJ2-3, with D possibly matching TRBD2 (6 bases). This receptor was obtained from a woman aged 18-29 years in good health. DNA for the CDR3: TGTGCCAGTAGTATTGGCCGGGGGAAGTTTGATACGCAGTATTTT. Translation: CASSIGRGKFDTQYF.